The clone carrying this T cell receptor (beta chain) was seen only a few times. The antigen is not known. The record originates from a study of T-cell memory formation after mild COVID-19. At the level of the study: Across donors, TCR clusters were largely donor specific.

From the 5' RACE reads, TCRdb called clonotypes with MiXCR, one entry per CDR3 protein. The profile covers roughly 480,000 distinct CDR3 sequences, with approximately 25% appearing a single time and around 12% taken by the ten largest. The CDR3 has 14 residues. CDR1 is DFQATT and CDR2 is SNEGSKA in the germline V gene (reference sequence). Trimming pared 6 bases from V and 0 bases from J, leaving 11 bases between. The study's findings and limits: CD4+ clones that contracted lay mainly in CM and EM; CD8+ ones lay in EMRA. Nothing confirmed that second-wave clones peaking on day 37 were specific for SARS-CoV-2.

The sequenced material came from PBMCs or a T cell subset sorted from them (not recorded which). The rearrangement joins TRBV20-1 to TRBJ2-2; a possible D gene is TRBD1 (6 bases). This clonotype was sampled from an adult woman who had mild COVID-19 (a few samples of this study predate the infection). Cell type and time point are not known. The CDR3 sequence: CSAQTGTNTGELFF. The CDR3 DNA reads TGCAGTGCCCAAACAGGGACGAACACCGGGGAGCTGTTTTTT.